One sample yielded the 24 T cell receptor beta chains listed below, sequenced in a study of shared T cell receptors in the human thymus. Produced via immunoSEQ multiplex PCR; TCRdb's table is partial and in-frame only. The sample records 600,000 to 900,000 clones, 80% to 90% being singletons. These data also formed part of another study, on human thymus T cells.

The source material was thymocytes. Receptors were obtained from a girl less than two years old with a congenital heart defect.

The gene calls are TRBV6-1 and TRBJ1-5; TRBD1 matches at 10 bases. CDR3 length: 15 residues. V dropped 0 bases and J dropped 9; count of bases not matched to a gene: 5. Germline V gene data show CDR1 as MNHNS and CDR2 as SASEGT. The CDR3 loop is CASSEARQGAMPQHF. The CDR3 DNA follows: TGTGCCAGCAGTGAAGCTCGACAGGGGGCGATGCCCCAGCATTTT.

The chain uses TRBV4-1 and TRBJ2-1, with TRBD2 as a possible D gene (6 bases). Germline V gives CDR1 MGHRA, CDR2 YSYEKL. The length of the CDR3 is 16 residues. V lost 4 bases and J 8 bases, leaving 21 bases between the germline ends. The CDR3 DNA reads as TGCGCCAGCAGCCGAGTAACTAGCCCCTATGGCGATGAGCAGTTCTTC. Translated, it gives CASSRVTSPYGDEQFF.

The rearrangement uses TRBV7-6 and TRBJ1-2, with D perhaps TRBD1 (6 bases). Germline V CDR1 and CDR2: SGHVS, FNYEAQ. Trimming removed 6 bases at V and 2 bases at J, with 13 bases between. The CDR3 is 14 residues long. The CDR3 DNA sequence: TGTGCCAGCAGTAAGGGGGTGCCAAACTATGGCTACACCTTC. Translated: CASSKGVPNYGYTF.

The chain uses TRBV28 and TRBJ1-5, with D perhaps TRBD1 (6 bases). Germline V CDR1 and CDR2: MDHEN, SYDVKM. Trimming left V 6 bases short and J 13 bases short, with 25 bases between. This CDR3 has 15 residues. The CDR3 region is CASSSPDRFPQIQHF. The DNA for the CDR3 is TGTGCCAGCAGCTCCCCCGACAGGTTTCCACAAATTCAGCATTTT.

The chain couples TRBV7-2 to TRBJ2-5; 9 positions match TRBD1. Germline CDR1 reads SGHTA; CDR2 reads FQGNSA. The V and J ends lost 3 bases and 5 bases, in that order; junction bases with no gene match: 13. The CDR3 consists of 17 residues. CDR3 DNA: TGTGCCAGCAGCTTTATCCCGGGACAGGGTAGAGGGGAGACCCAGTACTTC. It yields the protein CASSFIPGQGRGETQYF.

The chain combines TRBV30 with TRBJ1-1, with 7 nucleotides matching TRBD1. This CDR3 region has 17 residues. Losses at the gene ends were 3 bases for V and 2 bases for J; bases not matched to a gene: 15. Per germline, CDR1 GTSNPN and CDR2 SVGIG (reference sequence). The CDR3 spells CAWRMGQPLTSNTEAFF. The CDR3 bases are TGTGCCTGGAGGATGGGACAGCCCCTAACTAGTAACACTGAAGCTTTCTTT.

V is TRBV5-6 and J is TRBJ1-1, with D possibly matching TRBD1 (5 bases). Germline V gene lookup returns CDR1 SGHDT and CDR2 YYEEEE. V lost 2 bases, J lost 1 base, and 18 bases lay in between. This CDR3 has 17 amino acids. The CDR3 spells CASSLDSLGISNTEAFF. CDR3 sequence (DNA): TGTGCCAGCAGCTTAGACAGCCTGGGAATCTCGAACACTGAAGCTTTCTTT.

This clone was seen a handful of times. The chain carries TRBV27 and TRBJ2-1; 9 bases line up with TRBD1. This CDR3 spans 18 amino acids. CDR1 and CDR2 (germline): MNHEY, SMNVEV (reference sequence). V lost 5 bases to trimming and J lost 6 bases; unmatched junction nucleotides: 17. The chain's CDR3 is CASSPRAVQGANVNEQFF. Written as DNA, the CDR3 is TGTGCCAGCAGTCCAAGGGCGGTACAGGGGGCGAATGTCAATGAGCAGTTCTTC.

This clone has more than one count but fewer than ten. The same CDR3 can be traced to other DNA sequences in this sample. The chain has TRBV6-5 and TRBJ1-1; TRBD1 is a possible D gene (5 bases). V dropped 2 bases and J dropped 3 bases, with 7 bases sitting between them. This CDR3 region has 13 residues. Germline CDR1 reads MNHEY; CDR2 reads SVGAGI. The DNA of the CDR3 is TGTGCCAGCAGTTACGACAGCTACACTGAAGCTTTCTTT. Protein: CASSYDSYTEAFF.

CDR3 amino acids: CASSLAGTYNEQFF. Here the CDR3 DNA reads TGTGCCAGCAGCTTGGCCGGGACATACAATGAGCAGTTCTTC. V gene TRBV5-5 combines with J gene TRBJ2-1; TRBD1 might be the D (6 bases). Germline CDR1 is SGHKS and CDR2 is YYEKEE (reference sequence). V was cut by 0 bases and J by 4 bases, with 8 bases left in between. The CDR3 runs 14 residues.

The V and J genes are TRBV6-1 and TRBJ1-5; TRBD1 agrees at 7 bases. The J segment lost 5 bases and the V segment lost 8 bases, leaving 6 bases of the junction unmatched. Germline V gives CDR1 MNHNS, CDR2 SASEGT. The CDR3 consists of 13 residues. The CDR3 sequence is CASRKTGYQPQHF. The CDR3 bases are TGTGCCAGCCGGAAGACAGGGTATCAGCCCCAGCATTTT.

The J gene is TRBJ1-2, the V gene TRBV6-5; tentative D call: TRBD1 (6 bases). The CDR3 extends over 14 amino acids. The germline V gene has CDR1 MNHEY and CDR2 SVGAGI. V dropped 5 bases and J dropped 4 bases, with 14 bases sitting between them. This chain's CDR3 is CASSQGQGGYGYTF. Written as DNA, the CDR3 is TGTGCCAGCAGTCAGGGCCAAGGGGGCTATGGCTACACCTTC.

This rearrangement joins TRBV11-2 to TRBJ2-1; D ambiguous. CDR1 SGHAT and CDR2 FQNNGV come from the germline V gene. There are 13 residues in the CDR3. V was clipped by 5 bases and J by 3 bases, with 8 bases between them. This chain's CDR3 is CASSPRGYNEQFF. CDR3 DNA: TGTGCCAGCAGCCCCCGCGGCTACAATGAGCAGTTCTTC. Looking up the rest from reference TRBV11-2 and TRBJ2-1 gives the full variable domain: EAGVAQSPRYKIIEKRQSVAFWCNPISGHATLYWYQQILGQGPKLLIQFQNNGVVDDSQLPKDRFSAERLKGVDSTLKIQPAKLEDSAVYLCASSPRGYNEQFFGPGTRLTVL.

The rearrangement joins TRBV6-5 to TRBJ1-2, with a possible D match to TRBD1 (5 bases). Germline lookup yields CDR1 MNHEY and CDR2 SVGAGI. The CDR3 has 14 amino acids. Trimming removed 10 bases from V and 2 bases from J, with 17 bases in between. The CDR3 is CATLGREENYGYTF. The CDR3 nucleotides are TGTGCCACTCTCGGCAGGGAGGAAAACTATGGCTACACCTTC.

The rearrangement joins TRBV16 to TRBJ1-2; TRBD1 is a possible D gene (5 bases). Germline V gene lookup returns CDR1 KGHSY and CDR2 FQNENV. V was shortened by 3 bases and J by 2 bases, with 19 bases between the two germline ends. CDR3 length: 17 amino acids. The CDR3 DNA follows: TGTGCCAGCAGCCAGCCCGAAGACAAAAACAGGAACTATGGCTACACCTTC. It translates to CASSQPEDKNRNYGYTF.

The J gene is TRBJ1-1, the V gene TRBV6-1; D remains unclear. The germline CDR1 and CDR2 sequences are MNHNS and SASEGT. The V end was cut by 4 bases, the J end by 11 bases, with 17 bases between. The CDR3 sequence is 13 residues long. The CDR3 region has the DNA TGTGCCAGCAGTGTCACCTTGGCGGTGGTGGCTTTCTTT. Translation: CASSVTLAVVAFF.

The chain recombines TRBV2 with TRBJ1-5; a weak D match, TRBD1 (5 bases). The CDR3 has 15 amino acids. Deletions cut 8 bases from V and 4 bases from J, with 18 bases between. Germline V gene sequence: CDR1 SNHLY, CDR2 FYNNEI. CDR3 amino acids: CASRDLDSPNQPQHF. As DNA, the CDR3 is TGTGCCAGCCGAGACCTAGACAGCCCAAATCAGCCCCAGCATTTT.

This chain uses TRBV5-5 with TRBJ2-5; a weak D match, TRBD2 (6 bases). The length of the CDR3 is 14 residues. Trimming pared 3 bases from V and 2 bases from J, leaving 11 bases between. CDR1 is SGHKS, CDR2 YYEKEE, per germline (reference sequence). CDR3 DNA sequence: TGTGCCAGCAGCTGGACGGGGGTACAAGAGACCCAGTACTTC. It yields the protein CASSWTGVQETQYF.

This clone appeared once. The chain recombines TRBV7-6 with TRBJ1-1; 10 bases agree with TRBD1. Germline trimming cut 1 base from V and 1 base from J; bases unmatched to any gene: 15. The CDR3 length is 20 residues. The germline V gene has CDR1 SGHVS and CDR2 FNYEAQ. The CDR3 is CASSLETGGNNHFTNTEAFF. The CDR3 DNA sequence: TGTGCCAGCAGCTTAGAGACAGGGGGCAATAACCATTTTACGAACACTGAAGCTTTCTTT.

This chain connects TRBV29-1 to TRBJ2-3, with 11 positions matching TRBD2. With 3 bases clipped from V and 0 bases from J, the junction kept 11 bases outside the gene matches. This CDR3 contains 18 residues. Germline CDR1 is SQVTM and CDR2 is ANQGSEA. The CDR3 is CSVEGASGGPPSTDTQYF. The DNA for the CDR3 is TGCAGCGTTGAGGGGGCTAGCGGGGGGCCTCCGAGCACAGATACGCAGTATTTT.

The V call is TRBV2, the J call TRBJ2-1; TRBD2 matches 7 bases. The ends lost 6 bases at V and 0 bases at J; junction bases unmatched: 5. CDR1 is SNHLY, CDR2 FYNNEI, per germline. This CDR3 contains 15 residues. CDR3 coding DNA: TGTGCCAGCAGCGGAGCGGGGACCTCCTACAATGAGCAGTTCTTC. This gives the protein CASSGAGTSYNEQFF. The variable domain in full, completed from reference TRBV2 and TRBJ2-1, reads EPEVTQTPSHQVTQMGQEVILRCVPISNHLYFYWYRQILGQKVEFLVSFYNNEISEKSEIFDDQFSVERPDGSNFTLKIRSTKLEDSAMYFCASSGAGTSYNEQFFGPGTRLTVL.

The CDR3 sequence: CASSEGPGRGKLFF. The CDR3 DNA follows: TGTGCCAGCAGTGAGGGACCGGGGAGGGGAAAACTGTTTTTT. The V and J genes are TRBV6-4 and TRBJ1-4, with D tentatively TRBD1 (5 bases). The germline V and J ends were trimmed by 3 bases and 10 bases, with 15 bases remaining between them. Germline values: CDR1 MRHNA, CDR2 SNTAGT. This CDR3 contains 14 residues.

The V call is TRBV29-1, the J call TRBJ1-2; TRBD1 agrees at 9 bases. Looked up from germline, CDR1 is SQVTM and CDR2 is ANQGSEA. The V and J ends lost 6 bases and 5 bases, in that order; junction bases with no gene match: 7. The CDR3 has 13 residues. The CDR3, as DNA: TGCAGCGTCGGTAACAGGGGGCAATATGGCTACACCTTC. This translates into CSVGNRGQYGYTF.

This clone appeared a single time. This chain connects TRBV5-1 to TRBJ1-1; TRBD1 might be the D (6 bases). The V gene's germline CDR1 is SGHRS and CDR2 YFSETQ. V shed 2 bases and J shed 5 bases, with 13 bases lying between them. The CDR3 contains 14 residues. The CDR3 loop reads CASSFGQKGTEAFF. The DNA of the CDR3 is TGCGCCAGCAGCTTTGGACAGAAGGGGACTGAAGCTTTCTTT.